These 9 T cell receptor beta chains originate from one sample sequenced in a study of Ad26.COV2.S vaccination and SARS-CoV-2 variants. Clones were read by immunoSEQ multiplex PCR, and TCRdb kept only the in-frame ones, dropping some. The profile covers some 300,000 clones, with 86% appearing a single time and approximately 2% taken by the ten largest. Treatment here: 15 to 20 received Ad26.COV2.S at low or high dose, single or two shots; five or six received placebo; per-sample allocation not given. Samples came from day 63 after the first vaccine or placebo injection. The source was peripheral blood, collected in a trial of Ad26.COV2.S vaccine versus placebo. These receptors came from a person between 18 and 59 years old who received the Ad26.COV2.S COVID-19 vaccine or a placebo.

The chain links TRBV4-3 to TRBJ2-1, with TRBD1 matching over 7 bases. V shed 2 bases, J shed 11 bases, and the junction held 6 bases outside the gene matches. CDR3 length: 13 residues. Germline assignment: CDR1 LGHNA and CDR2 YSLEER. The CDR3 DNA sequence: TGCGCCAGCAGCCAAAAGGATAGGGGGCAGCAGTTCTTC. Its translation: CASSQKDRGQQFF.

The chain carries TRBV11-2 and TRBJ2-1; D ambiguous. The V end lost 2 bases, the J end lost 0 bases, and 11 bases lay between the germline ends. From germline, CDR1 is SGHAT and CDR2 FQNNGV. The CDR3 sequence is 16 residues long. CDR3 bases: TGTGCCAGCAGCTTATTGCCGCGAGGCTCCTACAATGAGCAGTTCTTC. This encodes CASSLLPRGSYNEQFF.

The chain carries TRBV2 and TRBJ2-1; maybe TRBD2 (5 bases). V lost 0 bases and J 12 bases, leaving 18 bases between the germline ends. Germline V lookup: CDR1 SNHLY, CDR2 FYNNEI. This CDR3 is built from 15 residues. CDR3 bases: TGTGCCAGCAGTGAAGCGTTCGAGGGAACGAAGGTGCAGTTCTTC. It is translated as CASSEAFEGTKVQFF.

The gene calls are TRBV5-4 and TRBJ2-5, with TRBD2 matching 10 bases. Looked up from germline, CDR1 is SGHNT and CDR2 is YYREEE (reference sequence). This CDR3 spans 15 amino acids. The J segment lost 4 bases and the V segment lost 4 bases, leaving 7 bases of the junction unmatched. The CDR3 region is CASSNPAGGPETQYF. The CDR3 bases are TGTGCCAGCAGCAACCCAGCGGGGGGGCCAGAGACCCAGTACTTC.

The J gene is TRBJ1-5, the V gene TRBV7-6; possible D gene TRBD1, 5 bases. The CDR3 contains 15 residues. Looked up from germline, CDR1 is SGHVS and CDR2 is FNYEAQ. V lost 1 base, J lost 3 bases, and 10 bases lay in between. The DNA for the CDR3 is TGTGCCAGCAGCTTAGGACAGCTCTACAATCAGCCCCAGCATTTT. Protein sequence: CASSLGQLYNQPQHF.

This rearrangement joins TRBV7-2 to TRBJ2-5; the D gene is possibly TRBD2 (6 bases). Germline V gives CDR1 SGHTA, CDR2 FQGNSA. This CDR3 region has 15 residues. Trimming stripped 8 bases from V and 4 bases from J, with 20 bases between. CDR3 nucleotides: TGTGCCAGCTCCCCTGAGATAGCGGTAATAGAGACCCAGTACTTC. Translating gives CASSPEIAVIETQYF. The whole variable domain, filled in from reference TRBV7-2 and TRBJ2-5, reads GAGVSQSPSNKVTEKGKDVELRCDPISGHTALYWYRQSLGQGLEFLIYFQGNSAPDKSGLPSDRFSAERTGGSVSTLTIQRTQQEDSAVYLCASSPEIAVIETQYFGPGTRLLVL.

This chain joins TRBV2 and TRBJ1-2; the match to TRBD1 covers 8 bases. This CDR3 is 15 amino acids long. The V segment lost 7 bases and the J segment 5 bases; nucleotides outside the gene matches: 12. The V gene's germline CDR1 is SNHLY and CDR2 FYNNEI. CDR3 amino acids: CASNAIGGQAYGYTF. CDR3 bases: TGTGCCAGCAACGCCATCGGGGGACAGGCGTATGGCTACACCTTC.

The chain joins TRBV10-3 to TRBJ1-2, with 8 bases identical to TRBD1. Trimming took 6 bases from V and 7 from J; bases not matched to a gene: 10. CDR3 length: 14 amino acids. CDR1 and CDR2 (germline): ENHRY, SYGVKD. The CDR3 region has the DNA TGTGCCATCAGAGACGACAGGGGCGAGCGTGGCTACACCTTC. This translates into CAIRDDRGERGYTF.

The genes are TRBV7-2 and TRBJ1-1; D perhaps matches TRBD1 (5 bases). Germline V lookup: CDR1 SGHTA, CDR2 FQGNSA. V shed 5 bases and J shed 0 bases, with 16 bases lying between them. The length of the CDR3 is 16 residues. CDR3 protein: CASSPNLQEVNTEAFF. In DNA, the CDR3 is TGTGCCAGCAGCCCAAACTTACAGGAAGTGAACACTGAAGCTTTCTTT.